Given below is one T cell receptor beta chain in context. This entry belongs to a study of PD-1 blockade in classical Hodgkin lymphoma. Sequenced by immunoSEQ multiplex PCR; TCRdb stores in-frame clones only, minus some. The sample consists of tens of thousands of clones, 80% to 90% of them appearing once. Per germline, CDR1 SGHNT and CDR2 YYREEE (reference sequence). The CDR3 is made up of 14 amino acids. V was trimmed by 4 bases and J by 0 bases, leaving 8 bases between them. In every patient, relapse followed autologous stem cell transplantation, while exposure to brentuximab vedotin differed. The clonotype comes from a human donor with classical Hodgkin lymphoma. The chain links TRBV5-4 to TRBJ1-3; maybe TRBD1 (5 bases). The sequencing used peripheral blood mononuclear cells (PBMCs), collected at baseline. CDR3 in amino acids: CASSQGFSGNTIYF. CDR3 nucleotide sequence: TGTGCCAGCAGCCAGGGTTTCTCTGGAAACACCATATATTTT.